This TCR beta chain was found in a study of cytomegalovirus exposure and HLA in healthy donors (dated by TCRdb to between 2016 and 2019). For the wider study: An earlier analysis of about 560 of the donors reported roughly 300 Gb of sequence data and 100 million to 120 million unique TCR beta sequences obtained from 180 million or so T cells. About 300 gigabases of sequencing data and tens of millions of unique TCR sequences were included in an early release covering several hundred HLA-typed donors. HLA typing covered class I and class II loci at four-digit resolution. To predict cytomegalovirus infection status, the study brought together high-throughput TCR immunosequencing, statistical association of individual TCRs with disease status, and machine learning. Rather than drawing on any new phenotypic data, the later analysis identified candidate immune exposures from TCR beta sequences and the way those sequences occurred across donors. To decide whether each TCR beta V gene segment behaved as functional or pseudogenic, an earlier analysis of some 600 of the donors relied on high-throughput TCR beta sequencing. Roughly 5 DR-DQ haplotypes were handled as single units for association and clustering, since linkage in the cohort was strong. Every discovery cohort repertoire had been produced on one sequencing platform. Of the approximately 400 genotyped donors, roughly 76% were placed in the genetic ancestry cluster associated with self-reported Caucasian donors. Donor age, sex, ethnicity and CMV serostatus were compiled together with the repertoire data. The number of typed donors differed by locus: about 629-640 for A, B, C, DRB1 and DQB1; 500 to 550 for DQA1; roughly 600 for DPA1; and around 450 for DPB1. A later analysis re-analyzed previously published TCR beta repertoires from 550 to 700 donors and added high-resolution HLA genotyping to study TCR occurrence patterns. A later genetic analysis took genome-wide SNP genotypes for about 55% of the roughly 670 donors and used that subset as a discovery cohort. The study was designed to test whether signatures of past pathogen exposure could be identified by cataloging public T cell receptors. The study used immunosequencing to profile the T cell repertoires of hundreds of subjects and linked those repertoires to cytomegalovirus serostatus. Besides the first cohort of 666 subjects, a separate validation cohort made up of 120 different subjects was used. Across around 400 genotyped donors of the cohort, an average of roughly 200,000 unique TCR beta nucleotide sequences per donor were sequenced, and roughly a sixth of those sequences were non-productive.

V ends up 2 bases short and J 4 bases short, with an unmatched junction base count of 15. CDR1 and CDR2 are drawn from the germline V gene: SGHDT, YYEEEE. Its CDR3 holds 18 amino acids, cysteine through phenylalanine. Only the CDR3 DNA is retained, 54 bases long and in frame from the first base. The protocol used for the library was the immunoSEQ multiplex PCR assay. A mixture of 60 forward primers for TCR Vbeta segments and 13 reverse primers for TCR Jbeta segments was used in the multiplex PCR. The CDR3 region of rearranged TCR beta genes was amplified from genomic DNA by a multiplex PCR assay. The amplified TCR beta libraries were sequenced on the Illumina HiSeq System as 87-base-pair reads. The study's processing was this. Across the 700 or so repertoires, a later analysis counted 60 million to 90 million unique TCR beta chains, 9.5 million to 12 million of which were shared by at least two donors. A nearest-neighbor algorithm error-corrected the raw reads and collapsed the reads into unique sequences, merging closely related sequences to remove PCR and sequencing errors. Alignment of CDR3 sequences to IMGT reference sequences was used to assign V, D and J gene segments. For a sequence to be retained, a match of at least six nucleotides to both a V gene segment and a J gene segment was required. A rearrangement was called productive if the CDR3 had no stop codons and remained in frame with V and J, and every other rearrangement was called non-productive. CDR3 was defined by IMGT convention, running from the second conserved V-encoded cysteine to the conserved J-encoded phenylalanine. The earlier analysis of 587 of the donors excluded sequences that lacked an unambiguous match to a single V gene segment. In an earlier analysis of 450 to 750 of the donors, a V segment was called functional when productive rearrangements were above 56.7%, and segregating when the standard deviation between donors exceeded 5%. To diagnose cytomegalovirus status from the catalog of TCR beta chain sequences, a statistical classification framework was built. V and J gene assignment, in a later analysis, came from comparing TCR nucleotide sequences with IMGT/GENE-DB human TR gene sequences. In a later analysis, CDR3 sequences and most-parsimonious VDJ recombination scenarios were assigned using the TCRdist pipeline. In a later analysis, every TCR beta chain was defined by the combination of its CDR3 amino acid sequence and its V-gene family, and reads without a unique V-gene family were dropped. As a way to deal with suspected cross-contamination and a sequencing artifact, a later analysis dropped 450 to 700 nucleotide sequences that were highly shared and had low generation probability. In a later analysis, a clonal expansion index for each public chain was calculated from normalized within-repertoire ranks of inferred template counts. In a later analysis, generation probabilities were computed with a VDJ recombination model fitted to out-of-frame rearrangements, and the resulting probabilities were checked against IGoR. A later analysis scored TCR-TCR, TCR-HLA and TCR-CMV co-occurrence with hypergeometric tests, applying a repertoire-size bias correction to TCR pairs. In a later analysis, false discovery rates were estimated by permuting HLA or CMV assignments 20 times. A later analysis grouped co-occurring TCRs with DBSCAN, adding TCRdist sequence similarity when clustering within HLA-allele-positive subsets. Repertoires with fewer than 30,000 or more than 120,000 public chains were left out of co-occurrence clustering, as were a handful of repertoires with anomalous nucleotide sharing. Drawn from immuneACCESS, this table holds only the in-frame rearrangements with V and J called that TCRdb kept. Clones are partly lost; checked studies trace under half to an unresolved V gene and leave the rest unexplained. V, J and clone size are those of that table, while D and trimming were read from the DNA. The sample has under 200,000 clones on record, about 76% of them singletons. The leading ten clones occupy around 2.5% of the sample.

The cohort consisted of hundreds of healthy bone marrow donors. At the time of sampling, all cohort members were nominally healthy, though unrecorded immune exposures were likely present. The donor tested CMV seropositive, placing the donor among the 250 to 350 seropositive members of the cohort. Each donor provided a peripheral blood sample, and peripheral blood mononuclear cells were used for TCR beta sequencing. Genomic DNA extraction from the blood cell samples was performed with the Qiagen DNeasy Blood Extraction Kit. About this clone: Its target antigen remains unknown. Base qualities were left out, and no much larger clone turns up one base away.

Paper-wide results and their limitations: The classifier was reported to diagnose cytomegalovirus status with high specificity and sensitivity in both the original and validation cohorts. It was suggested by the authors that the approach could potentially be generalized to other disease states and immunological phenotypes. The study gave a list of some 150 TCR beta chains associated with cytomegalovirus. This cohort had only TCR beta chains sequenced, and the lack of alpha or paired-chain data limited which features could be detected. According to a later analysis, TCR association rates differed among HLA loci, with DRB1 alleles showing the most associated TCRs and HLA-C alleles showing the fewest. Broadly in line with IMGT annotations, most TCR beta V segments showed up in productive rearrangements about 90% or about 30% of the time in an earlier analysis of some 590 of the donors. In a later analysis, HLA-associated TCR beta chains showed more clonal expansion and lower generation probabilities than non-associated chains that were equally common. Because the 87-base-pair reads could not distinguish some IMGT-functional V segments, including TRBV6-2 and TRBV6-3, those segments were excluded. V-gene and J-gene trimming of TCR beta chains was associated with a missense DCLRE1C variant in a later genetic analysis, and the association was replicated in an independent cohort. Most CMV-associated TCR beta chains appeared to be HLA-restricted in a later analysis, and the HLA associations seemed to be driven largely by CMV exposure. The presence/absence analyses assumed that sequencing depth was roughly uniform across donors, and that assumption may not be true. A cluster of highly shared sequence variants was judged likely to be a technical artifact of the sequencing pipeline. In a later genetic analysis, fewer N-insertions in productive TCRs were reported among donors in an Asian-associated ancestry cluster than the approximately 710-donor mean. Three of the identified cytomegalovirus-associated TCR beta chains were confirmed in vitro to be specific for cytomegalovirus antigens. At a false discovery rate of 0.05, a later analysis linked 16,951 TCR beta sequences to specific HLA alleles. When HLA alleles, especially DR and DQ, strongly co-occurred, TCR associations were difficult to assign to individual alleles. Because counts were too low, approximately 15 rarely observed V segments, including chromosome 9 orphons, were excluded from the earlier analysis of around 640 of the donors. Most TCR sequences were observed very rarely across donors, whereas some public TCRs were present in many individuals. According to a later analysis, parvovirus B19, influenza, CMV and Epstein-Barr virus appeared linked to several top co-occurrence clusters. For the cohort, immune exposure information was limited to CMV serostatus. A further reported finding was that TCR beta sequences accurately predicted the HLA-A and HLA-B alleles for most subjects in the first cohort. Because some donors lacked HLA typing at each locus, the association tests relied only on the typed subset. Linkage disequilibrium might explain the correlated functional status among segregating V segments, but an unknown experimental factor could not be ruled out.

The specimen sequenced was PBMCs. The source is a woman aged 40 to 50 in good health and CMV-seropositive. The V and J genes are TRBV5-6 and TRBJ2-3; 8 junctional bases match TRBD2. The sequenced DNA is TGTGCCAGCAGCTTTCCCTCGGCCGCGGGGGGATGGGCAGATACGCAGTATTTT. Its protein is CASSFPSAAGGWADTQYF. The reference TRBV5-6 and TRBJ2-3 proteins fill in what lies around the CDR3, so the full variable domain reads DAGVTQSPTHLIKTRGQQVTLRCSPKSGHDTVSWYQQALGQGPQFIFQYYEEEERQRGNFPDRFSGHQFPNYSSELNVNALLLGDSALYLCASSFPSAAGGWADTQYFGPGTRLTVL.